The 29 T cell receptor beta chains presented below share a single source sample, sequenced in a study of blood T cell repertoires in COVID-19. Clones were read by immunoSEQ multiplex PCR, and TCRdb kept only the in-frame ones, dropping some. The sample has around 280,000 clones; roughly 90% are singletons. The sequenced sample was peripheral blood. The receptors stem from a woman aged 25 to 45 with COVID-19, enrolled during active disease.

The chain is built from TRBV6-6 and TRBJ1-1; 8 bases align to TRBD1. V gave up 5 bases and J gave up 1 base; unmatched junction bases: 6. The CDR3 totals 15 residues. Germline-derived CDR1 and CDR2 are MNHNY and SVGAGI (reference sequence). The CDR3 DNA reads as TGTGCCAGCAGTCAAGGACAGGGAAGGAACACTGAAGCTTTCTTT. Translated, it gives CASSQGQGRNTEAFF.

Concerning this clone itself: One end of the junction does not line up with germline, which may come from a read error. The chain is built from TRBV6-2 or TRBV6-3 and TRBJ2-2; 9 positions match TRBD2. This CDR3 is 15 amino acids long. Germline CDR1 MNHEY, CDR2 SVGEGT. Written as DNA, the CDR3 is TGTGCCAGCAGTTCAGGACTAGCGAATACCGGGGAGCTGTTTTTT. Protein sequence: CASSSGLANTGELFF.

The V call is TRBV23-1, the J call TRBJ2-5; 7 positions match TRBD2. TRBV23-1 is marked as an open reading frame, function uncertain. CDR3 size: 17 residues. V lost 1 base to trimming and J lost 7 bases; unmatched junction nucleotides: 15. This CDR3 reads CASSQCSGPETGGTQYF. In nucleotides, the CDR3 is TGCGCCAGCAGTCAATGTTCCGGTCCAGAGACGGGAGGGACCCAGTACTTC.

The rearrangement uses TRBV6-1 and TRBJ2-1; TRBD2 matches 8 bases. V lost 3 bases, J lost 4 bases, and 17 bases stayed unmatched. Per germline, CDR1 MNHNS and CDR2 SASEGT. The CDR3 is 19 residues long. This CDR3 is CASSELAGAGVWGYNEQFF. The DNA of the CDR3 is TGTGCCAGCAGTGAGCTCGCGGGAGCGGGAGTGTGGGGTTACAATGAGCAGTTCTTC.

The chain links TRBV6-5 to TRBJ1-1; 7 nucleotides match TRBD1. Trimming cost V 5 bases and J 5 bases; bases outside gene matches: 11. Germline V gene data show CDR1 as MNHEY and CDR2 as SVGAGI. The CDR3 is 15 residues long. The CDR3 spells CASSPDRARTTEAFF. In nucleotides, the CDR3 is TGTGCCAGCAGTCCTGACAGGGCCCGAACGACTGAAGCTTTCTTT.

This chain joins TRBV6-5 and TRBJ1-5, with 9 bases lining up with TRBD1. The CDR3 runs to 16 residues. Unmatched junction bases numbered 6, after V lost 4 bases and J lost 2 bases. Germline CDR1 and CDR2: MNHEY and SVGAGI. This CDR3 is CASSSGQGRGNQPQHF. CDR3 coding DNA: TGTGCCAGCAGTTCGGGACAGGGCAGGGGCAATCAGCCCCAGCATTTT.

V usage is TRBV6-4 and J usage is TRBJ1-5, with D perhaps matching TRBD1 (5 bases). The germline gives CDR1 MRHNA, CDR2 SNTAGT. The CDR3 has 13 amino acids. V lost 6 bases and J lost 6, with 12 bases in between. The chain's CDR3 is CASRSGFGQPQHF. The CDR3 nucleotides are TGTGCCAGCAGATCAGGGTTTGGTCAGCCCCAGCATTTT.

This clone was found once. The chain joins TRBV10-3 to TRBJ2-3; 12 bases align to TRBD1. CDR1 ENHRY and CDR2 SYGVKD come from the germline V gene. The CDR3 is 20 residues long. The J segment lost 2 bases and the V segment lost 4 bases, leaving 16 bases of the junction unmatched. The CDR3 protein is CAISVSPGQGARRLTDTQYF. The CDR3 DNA reads as TGTGCCATCAGTGTATCCCCGGGACAGGGGGCCAGGCGGCTCACAGATACGCAGTATTTT.

This clone came up a few times. The genes are TRBV4-1 and TRBJ2-1; tentative D call: TRBD1 (6 bases). The V gene's germline CDR1 is MGHRA and CDR2 YSYEKL. This CDR3 region has 19 residues. Deletions cut 2 bases from V and 5 bases from J, with 25 bases between. CDR3 nucleotide sequence: TGCGCCAGCAGCCAATCGGTGTCAGGGGCCGGGCGCTTCGACAATGAGCAGTTCTTC. Protein: CASSQSVSGAGRFDNEQFF.

The chain couples TRBV5-1 to TRBJ2-1; tentatively, D is TRBD1 (5 bases). Between the trimmed V and J ends, which lost 4 bases and 4 bases, there was a span of 18 bases. Germline V gene sequence: CDR1 SGHRS, CDR2 YFSETQ. This CDR3 has 16 residues. The DNA of the CDR3 is TGCGCCAGCAGCGCCCAGGTTGGGGCCCCGTACAATGAGCAGTTCTTC. It specifies CASSAQVGAPYNEQFF.

This clone has more than one count but fewer than ten. The rearrangement links TRBV3-1 (or the pseudogene TRBV3-2) to TRBJ1-6; no clear D. This CDR3 is built from 15 residues. V was clipped by 2 bases and J by 6 bases, with 11 bases between them. Germline lookup yields CDR1 LGHDT and CDR2 YNNKEL (reference sequence). Here the CDR3 DNA reads TGTGCCAGCAGCCAACTGGAGAACCTTAATTCACCCCTCCACTTT. Residues: CASSQLENLNSPLHF.

V gene TRBV4-2 combines with J gene TRBJ2-7, with D tentatively TRBD2 (6 bases). The CDR3 runs to 15 residues. V lost 4 bases and J 7 bases, leaving 20 bases between the germline ends. Germline CDR1 LGHNA, CDR2 YNFKEQ. As DNA, the CDR3 is TGTGCCAGCAGCCGATCAGCGGGTGGTAGGATGGAGCAGTACTTC. The encoded protein is CASSRSAGGRMEQYF.

V gene TRBV7-9 combines with J gene TRBJ2-7, with a tentative D call TRBD2 (5 bases). CDR3 length equals 14 residues. Germline loops: CDR1 SEHNR, CDR2 FQNEAQ (reference sequence). V lost 3 bases and J 5 bases, leaving 14 bases between the germline ends. The CDR3 bases are TGTGCCAGCAGCTTCCCCGGGAACGCGAACGAGCAGTACTTC. The encoded protein is CASSFPGNANEQYF. Drawing the rest from reference TRBV7-9 and TRBJ2-7, the complete variable domain is DTGVSQNPRHKITKRGQNVTFRCDPISEHNRLYWYRQTLGQGPEFLTYFQNEAQLEKSRLLSDRFSAERPKGSFSTLEIQRTEQGDSAMYLCASSFPGNANEQYFGPGTRLTVT.

A few counts support this clone. V and J are TRBV6-5 and TRBJ2-5, with TRBD2 matching over 10 bases. The CDR3 has 15 amino acids. Trimming took 6 bases from V and 1 from J; bases not matched to a gene: 5. The germline gives CDR1 MNHEY, CDR2 SVGAGI. CDR3 region: CASSKIAGGQETQYF. CDR3 DNA: TGTGCCAGCAGCAAAATAGCGGGAGGCCAAGAGACCCAGTACTTC.

V and J are TRBV7-3 and TRBJ2-2; possibly TRBD2 for D (6 bases). The CDR3 extends over 16 amino acids. Germline-derived CDR1 and CDR2 are SGHTA and FQGTGA. Trimming shortened V by 0 bases and J by 0 bases, and 8 bases separated the two germline ends. The CDR3 loop is CASSLTGDSNTGELFF. The CDR3 DNA reads TGTGCCAGCAGCTTAACTGGGGACTCGAACACCGGGGAGCTGTTTTTT.

This chain links TRBV11-2 with TRBJ2-1; 12 positions match TRBD2. Germline-derived CDR1 and CDR2 are SGHAT and FQNNGV. With 6 bases clipped from V and 4 bases from J, the junction kept 4 bases outside the gene matches. The length of the CDR3 is 15 residues. CDR3 nucleotides: TGTGCCAGCAGGCCAGGACTAGCGGGGTACAATGAGCAGTTCTTC. Residues: CASRPGLAGYNEQFF.

The rearrangement links TRBV6-5 to TRBJ2-7; D unresolved. Trimming stripped 2 bases from V and 7 bases from J, with 9 bases between. The CDR3 is made up of 12 amino acids. Germline V gives CDR1 MNHEY, CDR2 SVGAGI. The CDR3 DNA sequence: TGTGCCAGCAGTTACGGGCTTACAGAGCAGTACTTC. Protein: CASSYGLTEQYF.

This rearrangement joins TRBV30 to TRBJ1-5; maybe TRBD1 (6 bases). Germline V gene data show CDR1 as GTSNPN and CDR2 as SVGIG (reference sequence). CDR3 size: 15 residues. Trimming left V 0 bases short and J 0 bases short, with 9 bases between. For the CDR3, the DNA is TGTGCCTGGAGTGTACAGGGTTCTAGCAATCAGCCCCAGCATTTT. Translating gives CAWSVQGSSNQPQHF.

The rearrangement links TRBV27 to TRBJ2-2; 7 positions match TRBD2. CDR1 MNHEY and CDR2 SMNVEV come from the germline V gene (reference sequence). V shed 1 base and J 3 bases; nucleotides not matched to a gene: 8. The CDR3 length is 17 residues. CDR3 residues: CASSLLAGERDTGELFF. As DNA, the CDR3 is TGTGCCAGCAGTTTATTGGCGGGAGAAAGGGACACCGGGGAGCTGTTTTTT.

The J gene is TRBJ1-2, the V gene TRBV28; TRBD1 aligns across 7 bases. The CDR3 is made up of 14 amino acids. The germline gives CDR1 MDHEN, CDR2 SYDVKM. After removal of 3 bases from V and 4 bases from J, the junction contained 5 bases not matched to a gene. The CDR3 DNA is TGTGCCAGCAGTTTCTGGGACAGATTCTATGGCTACACCTTC. As protein: CASSFWDRFYGYTF.

V is TRBV29-1 and J is TRBJ2-2, with D maybe TRBD2 (5 bases). This CDR3 spans 12 amino acids. Per the germline V gene, CDR1 is SQVTM and CDR2 is ANQGSEA. Trimming pared 6 bases from V and 7 bases from J, leaving 12 bases between. CDR3 in DNA: TGCAGCGTGGAACTAGTGAACGGGGAGCTGTTTTTT. The encoded protein is CSVELVNGELFF.

This clone was observed a single time. This chain joins TRBV11-3 and TRBJ2-1, with 10 bases lining up with TRBD2. The germline V gene encodes CDR1 SGHNT and CDR2 YENEEA. This CDR3 region has 17 residues. V lost 3 bases to trimming and J lost 1 base; unmatched junction nucleotides: 6. CDR3 region: CASSLGRAGGSYNEQFF. CDR3 nucleotide sequence: TGTGCCAGCAGCTTGGGTAGAGCGGGAGGGTCCTACAATGAGCAGTTCTTC. The entire variable domain, with the rest obtained from reference TRBV11-3 and TRBJ2-1, is as follows: EAGVVQSPRYKIIEKKQPVAFWCNPISGHNTLYWYLQNLGQGPELLIRYENEEAVDDSQLPKDRFSAERLKGVDSTLKIQPAELGDSAVYLCASSLGRAGGSYNEQFFGPGTRLTVL.

J is TRBJ1-3 and V is TRBV3-1 (or the pseudogene TRBV3-2); no definite D call. The CDR3 runs to 15 residues. The germline gives CDR1 LGHDT, CDR2 YNNKEL (reference sequence). Trimming stripped 3 bases from V and 0 bases from J, with 9 bases between. CDR3 in DNA: TGTGCCAGCAGCCACCGACTTACCTCTGGAAACACCATATATTTT. Its protein product is CASSHRLTSGNTIYF.

This sequence joins TRBV6-5 and TRBJ2-5; tentatively, D is TRBD2 (5 bases). The length of the CDR3 is 15 residues. CDR1 is MNHEY, CDR2 SVGAGI, per germline. V lost 1 base, J lost 2 bases, and 11 bases lay in between. The CDR3 is CASSYFRGEQETQYF. CDR3 sequence (DNA): TGTGCCAGCAGTTACTTCCGGGGAGAACAAGAGACCCAGTACTTC.

The chain uses TRBV6-5 and TRBJ1-4; no clear D. Germline V gives CDR1 MNHEY, CDR2 SVGAGI. V was shortened by 6 bases and J by 0 bases, with 8 bases between the two germline ends. The CDR3 spans 14 residues. The CDR3 bases are TGTGCCAGCAGCCCGACTGCAACTAATGAAAAACTGTTTTTT. Translation gives CASSPTATNEKLFF.

The chain links TRBV30 to TRBJ1-4; D remains ambiguous. V dropped 0 bases and J dropped 8 bases, with 16 bases sitting between them. This CDR3 is 15 amino acids long. Germline-derived CDR1 and CDR2 are GTSNPN and SVGIG (reference sequence). In nucleotides, the CDR3 is TGTGCCTGGAGTGTTTCTTCGATTCTCAGGGAAAAACTGTTTTTT. It yields the protein CAWSVSSILREKLFF.

The rearrangement joins TRBV7-2 to TRBJ2-1; 16 bases agree with TRBD2. Germline V CDR1 and CDR2: SGHTA, FQGNSA. CDR3 length equals 17 residues. V dropped 1 base and J dropped 7; count of bases not matched to a gene: 4. The CDR3 nucleotides are TGTGCCAGCAGCTTAGAGGGGACTAGCGGGAGGGTAAATGAGCAGTTCTTC. This translates into CASSLEGTSGRVNEQFF.

This chain connects TRBV4-1 to TRBJ1-2; 7 positions match TRBD1. The CDR3 sequence is 15 residues long. V shed 4 bases, J shed 2 bases, and the junction held 7 bases outside the gene matches. Germline CDR1 reads MGHRA; CDR2 reads YSYEKL. The chain's CDR3 is CASSLVSGGNYGYTF. CDR3 DNA: TGCGCCAGCAGCCTCGTATCAGGGGGGAACTATGGCTACACCTTC.

J is TRBJ2-3 and V is TRBV5-1; D may be TRBD2 (6 bases). There are 13 residues in the CDR3. CDR1 and CDR2 (germline): SGHRS, YFSETQ. Trimming left V 3 bases short and J 5 bases short, with 10 bases between. The CDR3 sequence is CASSSTSRDTQYF. The CDR3 bases are TGCGCCAGCAGCTCGACTAGTAGAGATACGCAGTATTTT.